This T cell receptor (beta chain) was obtained from a study of T cells in Graves' hyperthyroidism and ophthalmopathy. The CDR3 sequence is 13 residues long. Deletions cut 1 base from V and 14 bases from J, with 15 bases between. Germline V gene lookup returns CDR1 MGHDK and CDR2 SYGVNS. Hyperthyroidism of Graves' type that showed no ophthalmopathy progression within 18 months was stable. Disease duration under 2 months; hyperthyroidism patients were aged 18 to 65. Study conclusions and caveats: Most clonotypes expanded in thyroid above 0.001 were likewise present in blood. Prediction of ophthalmopathy progression came a median roughly 6.7 months pre-onset.

Researchers amplified the TCR beta CDR3 regions from RNA transcripts. During a first-round RT-PCR of the TCR CDR3, the HTBI primer set was used. TCRdb ran MiXCR on the multiplex PCR reads and lists one entry per CDR3 protein. The table has 560,000 or so distinct CDR3 sequences, approximately 44% seen once. This clonotype was seen a few times. The target antigen is unknown. This clonotype was sampled from a woman aged 18-29 years with Graves' hyperthyroidism. Sample: peripheral blood or thyroid tissue (not recorded which). V and J are TRBV25-1 and TRBJ1-5; D remains unclear. In DNA, the CDR3 is TGTGCCAGCAGTGAATCGGGGATATTGCGAGAGCATTTT. Residues: CASSESGILREHF.